This entry is about one TCR beta chain. It has no known antigen specificity. This entry is derived from a study of monozygotic twins with inflammatory bowel disease (dated by TCRdb to about 2019). As for the study more broadly: A total of around 30 monozygotic twin pairs were included in the full study, comprising nine German pairs (four IBD-concordant, five IBD-discordant) and 19 IBD-discordant Danish pairs. The search for disease-associated traits relied mainly on comparing, within discordant pairs, IBD patients with their genetically identical healthy co-twins. Each individual had, on average, about 151 000 unique TCRalpha sequences and 181 000 unique TCRbeta sequences available for analysis.

The library was built by means of 5' RACE. Preparation of each TCR library used 3,000 to 3,500 ng of total RNA. For each sample, cDNA synthesis with SMARTScribe reverse transcriptase was split into eight separate reactions. During cDNA synthesis, template switching introduced unique molecular identifiers that contained a 6-nucleotide sample barcode. Amplification of TCRalpha and TCRbeta cDNA involved two nested PCRs of roughly 16 and 10 cycles, and each PCR was followed by bead purification. Before amplification, the cDNA was both treated with uracil DNA-glycosylase and purified with the QIAquick PCR purification kit. In the second PCR, Illumina TruSeq-compatible adapters and sample-specific barcodes were added. Library quality and concentration were assessed using TapeStation and Qubit, and 4.5 to 5.5 ng of each library was pooled. The pooled libraries were sequenced with 2 x 100 bp reads and custom sequencing primers on an Illumina HiSeq2500 single-index Rapid Run. Turning to the authors' computational methods: PCR and sequencing errors were corrected by UMI-based consensus assembly using MiGEC version 1.2.6. MiXCR version 2.1.1 was used for V(D)J alignment, clonotype assembly and CDR3 extraction. Normalisation of gene usage, clonotype sharing and MAIT/NKT TCR abundance was achieved by analysing the top 1000, 10 000 and 20 000 clonotypes per sample. After downsampling to 27 000 UMIs, diversity was calculated as the inverse Simpson index using the vegan R package. Statistical testing used paired Mann-Whitney U tests on the discordant twin pairs and applied Benjamini-Hochberg correction for multiple testing. One entry per CDR3 protein sequence results from the TCRdb reprocessing of the reads, with DNA left out. The V and J calls follow TCRdb's processing rather than the paper's. The sample table records just over 300,000 distinct CDR3 sequences. The ten largest account for 5.6% of the sample.

Paper-wide results and their limitations: Background noise and inter-individual variability may have been introduced into the repertoires by the differing immunosuppressive treatments among patients. No difference in repertoire similarity was observed between concordant and discordant twins, possibly owing to limited statistical power. The analysis was unable to tell apart different T cell subtypes. No single strong signal or clonotype linked to IBD turned up in the results, so the idea that one exists was not supported. Compared with healthy twins, IBD patients shared fewer clonotypes with other individuals, and the difference was most pronounced in patients with signs of disease activity. IBD patients had lower TCRbeta repertoire diversity, measured by the inverse Simpson index, than their healthy co-twins.

Inclusive of the bounding cysteine and phenylalanine, the CDR3 is 17 residues long. DNA is not on record. Looking up the germline V gene (reference sequence) yields CDR1 GTSNPN and CDR2 SVGIG. From each donor, an approximately 2.4 ml peripheral blood sample was collected into PAXgene tubes and kept at -80 degrees C. Without T cell sorting, total RNA was isolated from whole blood using the PAXgene blood miRNA kit on an automated QIAcube. Peripheral blood from monozygotic twin pairs who were concordant or discordant for inflammatory bowel disease underwent deep TCRalpha and TCRbeta repertoire profiling using unique molecular barcoding. For every twin pair, smoking habits were documented, and each individual was categorised as a current, former or never smoker.

Sequenced input: blood. The clonotype was recovered from a human donor with ulcerative colitis or Crohn's disease, or a healthy co-twin of an affected twin (not recorded which). Recombination joined TRBV30 with TRBJ2-3; the TRBD2 assignment by TCRdb is unverifiable without DNA. The CDR3 protein sequence reads: CAWTREPSGRATNTQYF.